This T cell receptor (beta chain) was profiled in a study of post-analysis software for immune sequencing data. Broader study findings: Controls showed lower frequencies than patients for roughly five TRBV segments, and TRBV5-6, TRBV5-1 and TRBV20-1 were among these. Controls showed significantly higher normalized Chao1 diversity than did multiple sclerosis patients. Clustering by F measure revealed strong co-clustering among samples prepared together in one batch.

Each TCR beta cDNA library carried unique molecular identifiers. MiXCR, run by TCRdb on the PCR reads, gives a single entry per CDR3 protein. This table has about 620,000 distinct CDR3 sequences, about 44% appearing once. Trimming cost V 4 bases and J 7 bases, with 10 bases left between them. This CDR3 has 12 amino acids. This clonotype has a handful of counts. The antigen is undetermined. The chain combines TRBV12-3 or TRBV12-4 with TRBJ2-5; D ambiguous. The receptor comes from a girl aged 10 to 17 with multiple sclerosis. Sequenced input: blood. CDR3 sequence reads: CASSSSPGTQYF. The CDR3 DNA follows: TGTGCCAGCAGTTCCTCACCTGGGACCCAGTACTTC.